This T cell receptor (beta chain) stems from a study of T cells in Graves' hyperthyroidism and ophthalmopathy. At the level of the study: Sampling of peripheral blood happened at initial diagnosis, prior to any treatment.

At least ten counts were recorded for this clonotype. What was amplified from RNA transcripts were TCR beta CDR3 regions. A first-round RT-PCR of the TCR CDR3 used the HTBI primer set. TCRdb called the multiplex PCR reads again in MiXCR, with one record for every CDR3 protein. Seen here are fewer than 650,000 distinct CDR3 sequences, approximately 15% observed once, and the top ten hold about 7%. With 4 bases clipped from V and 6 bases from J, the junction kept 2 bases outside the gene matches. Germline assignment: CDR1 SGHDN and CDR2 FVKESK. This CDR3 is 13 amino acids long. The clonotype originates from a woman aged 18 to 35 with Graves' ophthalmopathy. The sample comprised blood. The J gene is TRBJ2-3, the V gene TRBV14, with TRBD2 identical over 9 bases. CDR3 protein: CASSRGTSDTQYF. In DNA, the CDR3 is TGTGCCAGCAGCCGCGGGACTAGCGATACGCAGTATTTT.